This T cell receptor (beta chain) was sequenced during a study of PD-1 blockade in classical Hodgkin lymphoma. Study conclusions and caveats: Newly diagnosed patients were reported to exhibit reduced baseline TCR diversity relative to healthy donors.

No patient escaped relapse after autologous stem cell transplantation, and brentuximab vedotin exposure varied. Each best response was a complete response, a partial response or progressive disease. Repertoires were generated with immunoSEQ multiplex PCR, while TCRdb's copy carries only in-frame clones and drops some. The sample carries roughly 140,000 clones, 78% recorded once. In the case of this clone: What it binds is unknown.

The CDR3 consists of 14 residues. Germline V gene sequence: CDR1 MNHEY, CDR2 SVGAGI. With 7 bases removed from V and 2 bases from J, the gap between germline ends came to 12 bases. The rearrangement links TRBV6-5 to TRBJ1-5; D uncertain. The sequencing here drew on peripheral blood mononuclear cells (PBMCs), taken before the second cycle of nivolumab. This TCR derives from a human donor with classical Hodgkin lymphoma. For the CDR3, the DNA is TGTGCCAGCACCCGGGGAGGCGGCAATCAGCCCCAGCATTTT. Its translation is CASTRGGGNQPQHF.